This T cell receptor (beta chain) was recovered during a study of cytomegalovirus exposure and HLA in healthy donors. Study-wide context: About 85 million unique TCRs from HLA-typed donors were held in an early release of data.

This clone was counted once. Its antigen is unidentified. 60 Vbeta and 13 Jbeta primers were used in PCR. Profiling relied on immunoSEQ multiplex PCR, and the TCRdb table lists in-frame clones only, not all of them. The table includes more than 95,000 clones, around 80% detected once. Likely unrecorded immune exposures existed in these nominally healthy donors. Study-wide points: Many donors shared some public TCRs, even though most TCR sequences were rare. Later work showed greater clonal expansion in HLA-associated TCR beta chains than in equally common others.

Germline V gene sequence: CDR1 MGHRA, CDR2 YSYEKL. This CDR3 comprises 14 residues. V was trimmed by 2 bases and J by 6 bases, leaving 12 bases between them. The V and J genes are TRBV4-1 and TRBJ2-3; D is unresolved. Specimen: PBMCs. The sequence was obtained from a man younger than 45 in good health and CMV-seronegative. CDR3 in amino acids: CASSQTGPVDTQYF. In nucleotides, the CDR3 is TGCGCCAGCAGCCAAACGGGTCCAGTGGATACGCAGTATTTT.